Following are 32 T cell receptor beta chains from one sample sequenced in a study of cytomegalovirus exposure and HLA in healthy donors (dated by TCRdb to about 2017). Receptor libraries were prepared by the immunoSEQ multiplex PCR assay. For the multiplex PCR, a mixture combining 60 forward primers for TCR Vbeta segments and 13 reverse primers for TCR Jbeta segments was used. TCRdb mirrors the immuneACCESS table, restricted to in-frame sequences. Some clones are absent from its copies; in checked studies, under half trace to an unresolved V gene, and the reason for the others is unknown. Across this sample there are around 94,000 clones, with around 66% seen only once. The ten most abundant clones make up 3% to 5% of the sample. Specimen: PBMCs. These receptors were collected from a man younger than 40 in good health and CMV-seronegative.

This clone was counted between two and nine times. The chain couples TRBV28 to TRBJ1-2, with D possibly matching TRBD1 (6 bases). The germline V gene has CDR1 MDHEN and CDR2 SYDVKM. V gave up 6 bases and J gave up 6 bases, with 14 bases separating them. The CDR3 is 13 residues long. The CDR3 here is CASRSKGVDGYTF. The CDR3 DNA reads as TGTGCCAGCAGATCGAAGGGGGTAGATGGCTACACCTTC.

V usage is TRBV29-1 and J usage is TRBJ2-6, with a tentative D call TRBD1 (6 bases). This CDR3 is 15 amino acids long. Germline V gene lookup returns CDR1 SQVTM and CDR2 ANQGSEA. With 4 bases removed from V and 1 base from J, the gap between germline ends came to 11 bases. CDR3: CSVVTGSSGANVLTF. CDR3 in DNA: TGCAGCGTTGTCACAGGGTCGTCTGGGGCCAACGTCCTGACTTTC.

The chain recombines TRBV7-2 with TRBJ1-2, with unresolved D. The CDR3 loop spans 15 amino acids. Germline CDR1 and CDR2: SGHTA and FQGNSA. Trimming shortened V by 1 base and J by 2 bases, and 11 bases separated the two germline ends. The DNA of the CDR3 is TGTGCCAGCAGCTTAGATCCGGGTCGCAACTATGGCTACACCTTC. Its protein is CASSLDPGRNYGYTF.

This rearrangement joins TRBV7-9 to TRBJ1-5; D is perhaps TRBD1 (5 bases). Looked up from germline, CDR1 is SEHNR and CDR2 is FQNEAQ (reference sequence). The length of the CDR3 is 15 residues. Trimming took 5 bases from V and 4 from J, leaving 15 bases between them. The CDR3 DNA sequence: TGTGCCAGCAGCCCCGGCAGGGTAGGTAATCAGCCCCAGCATTTT. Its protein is CASSPGRVGNQPQHF.

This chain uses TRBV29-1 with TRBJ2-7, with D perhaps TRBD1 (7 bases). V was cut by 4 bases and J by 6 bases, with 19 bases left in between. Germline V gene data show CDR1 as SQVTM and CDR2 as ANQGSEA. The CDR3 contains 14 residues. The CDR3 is CSVVGGGGGFEQYF. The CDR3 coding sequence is TGCAGCGTTGTGGGTGGAGGGGGCGGTTTCGAGCAGTACTTC.

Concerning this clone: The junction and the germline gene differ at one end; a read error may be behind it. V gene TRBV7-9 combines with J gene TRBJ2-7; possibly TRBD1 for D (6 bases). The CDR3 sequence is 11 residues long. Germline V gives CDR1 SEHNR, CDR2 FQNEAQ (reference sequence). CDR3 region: CSSYRAYEQYF. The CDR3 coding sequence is TGTTCCAGCTACAGGGCCTACGAGCAGTACTTC. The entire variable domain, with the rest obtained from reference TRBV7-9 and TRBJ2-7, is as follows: DTGVSQNPRHKITKRGQNVTFRCDPISEHNRLYWYRQTLGQGPEFLTYFQNEAQLEKSRLLSDRFSAERPKGSFSTLEIQRTEQGDSAMYLCSSYRAYEQYFGPGTRLTVT.

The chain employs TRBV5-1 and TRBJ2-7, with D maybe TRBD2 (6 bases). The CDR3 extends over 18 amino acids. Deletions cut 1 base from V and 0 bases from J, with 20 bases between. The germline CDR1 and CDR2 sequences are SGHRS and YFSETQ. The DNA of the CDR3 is TGCGCCAGCAGCTTGTATAATAGAAAGACTAGTGTCTCCTACGAGCAGTACTTC. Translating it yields CASSLYNRKTSVSYEQYF. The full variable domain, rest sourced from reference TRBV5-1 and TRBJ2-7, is KAGVTQTPRYLIKTRGQQVTLSCSPISGHRSVSWYQQTPGQGLQFLFEYFSETQRNKGNFPGRFSGRQFSNSRSEMNVSTLELGDSALYLCASSLYNRKTSVSYEQYFGPGTRLTVT.

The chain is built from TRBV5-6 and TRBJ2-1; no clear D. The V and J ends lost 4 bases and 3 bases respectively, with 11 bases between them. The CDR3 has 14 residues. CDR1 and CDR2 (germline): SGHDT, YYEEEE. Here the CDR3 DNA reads TGTGCCAGCAGCGTGACTTTGGACTACAATGAGCAGTTCTTC. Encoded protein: CASSVTLDYNEQFF.

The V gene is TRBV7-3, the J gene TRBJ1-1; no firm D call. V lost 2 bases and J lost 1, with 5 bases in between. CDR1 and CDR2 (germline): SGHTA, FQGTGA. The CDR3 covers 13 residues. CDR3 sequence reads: CASSLGANTEAFF. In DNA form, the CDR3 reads TGTGCCAGCAGCTTAGGAGCGAACACTGAAGCTTTCTTT.

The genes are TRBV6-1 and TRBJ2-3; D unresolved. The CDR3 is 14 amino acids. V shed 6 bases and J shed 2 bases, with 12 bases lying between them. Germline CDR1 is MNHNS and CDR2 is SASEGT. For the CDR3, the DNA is TGTGCCAGCAGAGTTTACATACCCACAGATACGCAGTATTTT. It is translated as CASRVYIPTDTQYF.

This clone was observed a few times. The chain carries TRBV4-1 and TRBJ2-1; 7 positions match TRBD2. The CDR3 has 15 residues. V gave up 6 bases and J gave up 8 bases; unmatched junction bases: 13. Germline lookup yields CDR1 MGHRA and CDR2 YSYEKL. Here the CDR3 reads CASRSKGREIDEQFF. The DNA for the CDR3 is TGCGCCAGCAGGTCTAAGGGGCGGGAGATCGATGAGCAGTTCTTC.

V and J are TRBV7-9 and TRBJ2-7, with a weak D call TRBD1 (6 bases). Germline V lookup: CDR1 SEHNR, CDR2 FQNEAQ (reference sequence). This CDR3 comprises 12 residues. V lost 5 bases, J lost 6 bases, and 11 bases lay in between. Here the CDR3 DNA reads TGTGCCAGCAGCGCCGACAGGTTCGAGCAGTACTTC. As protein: CASSADRFEQYF. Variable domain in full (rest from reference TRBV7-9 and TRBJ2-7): DTGVSQNPRHKITKRGQNVTFRCDPISEHNRLYWYRQTLGQGPEFLTYFQNEAQLEKSRLLSDRFSAERPKGSFSTLEIQRTEQGDSAMYLCASSADRFEQYFGPGTRLTVT.

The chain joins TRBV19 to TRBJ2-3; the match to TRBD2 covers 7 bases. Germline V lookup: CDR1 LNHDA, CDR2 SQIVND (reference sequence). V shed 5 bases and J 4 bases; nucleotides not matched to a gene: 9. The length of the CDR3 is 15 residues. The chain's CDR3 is CASSEWAGEADTQYF. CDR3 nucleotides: TGTGCCAGTAGTGAGTGGGCGGGGGAGGCAGATACGCAGTATTTT.

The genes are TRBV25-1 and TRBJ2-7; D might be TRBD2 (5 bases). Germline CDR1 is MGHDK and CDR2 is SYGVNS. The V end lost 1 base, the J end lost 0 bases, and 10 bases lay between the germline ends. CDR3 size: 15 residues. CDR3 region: CASSESGLSSYEQYF. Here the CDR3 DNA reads TGTGCCAGCAGTGAATCGGGGTTAAGCTCCTACGAGCAGTACTTC.

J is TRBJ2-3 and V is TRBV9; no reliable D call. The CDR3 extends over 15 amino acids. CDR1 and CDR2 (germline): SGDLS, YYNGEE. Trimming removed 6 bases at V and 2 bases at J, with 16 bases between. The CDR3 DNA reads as TGTGCCAGCAACCTCGCAGGCTACTCCACAGATACGCAGTATTTT. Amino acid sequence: CASNLAGYSTDTQYF. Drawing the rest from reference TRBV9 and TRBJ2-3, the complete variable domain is DSGVTQTPKHLITATGQRVTLRCSPRSGDLSVYWYQQSLDQGLQFLIQYYNGEERAKGNILERFSAQQFPDLHSELNLSSLELGDSALYFCASNLAGYSTDTQYFGPGTRLTVL.

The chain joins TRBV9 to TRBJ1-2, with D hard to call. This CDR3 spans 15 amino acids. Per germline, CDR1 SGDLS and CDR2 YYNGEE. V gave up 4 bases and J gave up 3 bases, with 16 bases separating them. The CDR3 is CASSLRGQADYGYTF. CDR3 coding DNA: TGTGCCAGCAGCCTTAGAGGGCAGGCTGACTATGGCTACACCTTC.

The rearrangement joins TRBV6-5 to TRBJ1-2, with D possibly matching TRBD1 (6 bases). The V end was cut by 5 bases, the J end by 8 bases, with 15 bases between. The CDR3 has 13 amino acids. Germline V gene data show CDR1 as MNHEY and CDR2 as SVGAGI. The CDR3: CASSEQGSRGYTF. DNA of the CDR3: TGTGCCAGCAGTGAACAGGGTTCTAGAGGCTACACCTTC.

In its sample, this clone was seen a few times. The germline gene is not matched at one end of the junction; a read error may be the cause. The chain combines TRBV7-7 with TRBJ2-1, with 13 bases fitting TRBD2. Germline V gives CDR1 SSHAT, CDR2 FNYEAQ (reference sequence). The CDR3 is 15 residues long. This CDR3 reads CASSTGTSGVNEQFF. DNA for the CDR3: TGTGCTAGCAGCACCGGGACTAGCGGGGTTAATGAGCAGTTCTTC.

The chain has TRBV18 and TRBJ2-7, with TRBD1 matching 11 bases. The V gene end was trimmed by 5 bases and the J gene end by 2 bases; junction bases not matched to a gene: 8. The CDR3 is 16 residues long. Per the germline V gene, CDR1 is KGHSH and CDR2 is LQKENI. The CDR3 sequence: CASSSTPGQGAYEQYF. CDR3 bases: TGTGCCAGCTCATCGACGCCGGGACAGGGGGCCTACGAGCAGTACTTC.

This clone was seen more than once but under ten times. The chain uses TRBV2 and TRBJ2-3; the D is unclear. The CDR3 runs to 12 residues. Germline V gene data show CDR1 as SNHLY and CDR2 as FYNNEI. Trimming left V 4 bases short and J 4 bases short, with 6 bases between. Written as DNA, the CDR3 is TGTGCCAGCAGTGCTCAGGCAGATACGCAGTATTTT. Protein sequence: CASSAQADTQYF.

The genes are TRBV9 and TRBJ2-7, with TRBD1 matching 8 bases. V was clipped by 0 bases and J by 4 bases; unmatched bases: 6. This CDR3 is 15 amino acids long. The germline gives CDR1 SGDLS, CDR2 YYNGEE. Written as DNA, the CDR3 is TGTGCCAGCAGCGTAGCGGGACAGGATATTTACGAGCAGTACTTC. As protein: CASSVAGQDIYEQYF.

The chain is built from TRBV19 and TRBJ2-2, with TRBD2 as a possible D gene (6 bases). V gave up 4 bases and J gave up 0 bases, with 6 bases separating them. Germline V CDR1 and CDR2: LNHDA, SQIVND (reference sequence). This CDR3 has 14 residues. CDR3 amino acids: CASSTSANTGELFF. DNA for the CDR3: TGTGCCAGTAGTACTAGCGCGAACACCGGGGAGCTGTTTTTT.

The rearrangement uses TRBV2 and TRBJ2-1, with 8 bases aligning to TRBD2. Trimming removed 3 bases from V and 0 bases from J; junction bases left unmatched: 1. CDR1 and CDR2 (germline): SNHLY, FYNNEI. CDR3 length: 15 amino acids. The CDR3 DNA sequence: TGTGCCAGCAGTGAGAGCGGGAGCTCCTACAATGAGCAGTTCTTC. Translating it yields CASSESGSSYNEQFF.

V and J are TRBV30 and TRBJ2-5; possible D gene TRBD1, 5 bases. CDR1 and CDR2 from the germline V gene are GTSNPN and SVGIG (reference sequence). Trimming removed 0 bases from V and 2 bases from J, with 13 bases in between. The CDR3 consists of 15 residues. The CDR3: CAWSVGARAQETQYF. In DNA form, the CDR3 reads TGTGCCTGGAGTGTAGGGGCAAGGGCTCAAGAGACCCAGTACTTC. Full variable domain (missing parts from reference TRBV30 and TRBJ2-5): SQTIHQWPATLVQPVGSPLSLECTVEGTSNPNLYWYRQAAGRGLQLLFYSVGIGQISSEVPQNLSASRPQDRQFILSSKKLLLSDSGFYLCAWSVGARAQETQYFGPGTRLLVL.

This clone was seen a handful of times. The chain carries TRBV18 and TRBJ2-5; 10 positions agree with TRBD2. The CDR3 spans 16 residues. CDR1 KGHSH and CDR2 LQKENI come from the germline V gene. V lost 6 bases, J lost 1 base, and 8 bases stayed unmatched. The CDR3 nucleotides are TGTGCCAGCTCCCCCTGGACTAGCGGCTTCCAAGAGACCCAGTACTTC. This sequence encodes CASSPWTSGFQETQYF.

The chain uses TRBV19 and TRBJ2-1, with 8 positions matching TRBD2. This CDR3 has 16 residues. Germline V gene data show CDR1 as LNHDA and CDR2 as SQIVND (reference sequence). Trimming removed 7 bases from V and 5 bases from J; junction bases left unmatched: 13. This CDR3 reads CASTQQGLGTDNEQFF. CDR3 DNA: TGTGCCAGTACCCAGCAGGGACTAGGGACTGACAATGAGCAGTTCTTC.

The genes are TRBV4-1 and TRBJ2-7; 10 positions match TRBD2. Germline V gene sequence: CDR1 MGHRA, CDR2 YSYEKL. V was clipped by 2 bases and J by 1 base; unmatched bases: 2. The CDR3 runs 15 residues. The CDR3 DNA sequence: TGCGCCAGCAGCCAACCGACTAGCGGGTCCTACGAGCAGTACTTC. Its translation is CASSQPTSGSYEQYF.

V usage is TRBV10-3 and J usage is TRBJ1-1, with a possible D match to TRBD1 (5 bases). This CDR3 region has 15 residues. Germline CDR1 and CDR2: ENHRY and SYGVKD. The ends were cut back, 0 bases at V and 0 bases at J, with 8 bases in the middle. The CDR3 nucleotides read TGTGCCATCAGTGAGTCAGGGGCCATGAACACTGAAGCTTTCTTT. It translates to CAISESGAMNTEAFF.

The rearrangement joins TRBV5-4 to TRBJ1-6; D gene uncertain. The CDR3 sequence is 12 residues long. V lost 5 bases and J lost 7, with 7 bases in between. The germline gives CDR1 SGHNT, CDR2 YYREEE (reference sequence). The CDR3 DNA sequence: TGTGCCAGCAGGATCGGGAATTCACCCCTCCACTTT. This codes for CASRIGNSPLHF. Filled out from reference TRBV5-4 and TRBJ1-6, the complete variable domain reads ETGVTQSPTHLIKTRGQQVTLRCSSQSGHNTVSWYQQALGQGPQFIFQYYREEENGRGNFPPRFSGLQFPNYSSELNVNALELDDSALYLCASRIGNSPLHFGNGTRLTVT.

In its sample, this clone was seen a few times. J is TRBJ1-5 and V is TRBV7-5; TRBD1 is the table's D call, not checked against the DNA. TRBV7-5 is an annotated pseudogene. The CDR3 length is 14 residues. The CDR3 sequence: CVRSLADRPVPQHF. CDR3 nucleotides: TGTGTCAGAAGCTTAGCGGACAGGCCAGTCCCCCAGCATTTT.

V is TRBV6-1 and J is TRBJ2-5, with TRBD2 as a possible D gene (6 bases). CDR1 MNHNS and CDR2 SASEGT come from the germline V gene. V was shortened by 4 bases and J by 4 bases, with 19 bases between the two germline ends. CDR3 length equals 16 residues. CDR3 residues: CASSAPPPRGGETQYF. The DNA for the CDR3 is TGTGCCAGCAGTGCACCCCCCCCGCGGGGAGGAGAGACCCAGTACTTC.

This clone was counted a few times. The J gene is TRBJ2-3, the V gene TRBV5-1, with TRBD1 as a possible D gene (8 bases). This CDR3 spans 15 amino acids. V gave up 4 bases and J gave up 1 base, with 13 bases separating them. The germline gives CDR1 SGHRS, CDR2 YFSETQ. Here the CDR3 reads CASSSTGGGTDTQYF. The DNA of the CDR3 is TGCGCCAGCAGCAGCACAGGGGGGGGCACAGATACGCAGTATTTT. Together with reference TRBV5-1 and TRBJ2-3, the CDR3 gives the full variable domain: KAGVTQTPRYLIKTRGQQVTLSCSPISGHRSVSWYQQTPGQGLQFLFEYFSETQRNKGNFPGRFSGRQFSNSRSEMNVSTLELGDSALYLCASSSTGGGTDTQYFGPGTRLTVL.